These T cell receptor beta chains were read from a single sample in a study of blood T cell repertoires in COVID-19. TCRdb's copy holds only in-frame clones and misses some; the assay was immunoSEQ multiplex PCR. Among 90,000 to 150,000 clones, 79% were seen once, and the ten largest hold 4%. The sample taken for sequencing was peripheral blood. These receptors all come from a woman older than 75 with acute or convalescent COVID-19. CDR3s include the opening cysteine and the closing phenylalanine or tryptophan. The order of the fields is J gene, D gene, V gene, clone size, CDR3 DNA, CDR3 protein. D genes are given only for firm matches. Clone size is given for some rows only: seen once, a few or many times, or a class if the clone is expanded.

j_call: TRBJ1-1
d_call: -
v_call: TRBV2
clone_size: -
cdr3_nt: TGTGCCAGCAATAGGGGGATTCGTTCCACTGAAGCTTTCTTT
cdr3_aa: CASNRGIRSTEAFF

j_call: TRBJ2-3
d_call: TRBD2
v_call: TRBV30
clone_size: -
cdr3_nt: TGTGCCTGGAGCACTAGCGGGAGCACAGATACGCAGTATTTT
cdr3_aa: CAWSTSGSTDTQYF

j_call: TRBJ2-7
d_call: TRBD1
v_call: TRBV6-5
clone_size: -
cdr3_nt: TGTGCCAGCAGTTACTCGGGGGACAGGGGCTACGAGCAGTACTTC
cdr3_aa: CASSYSGDRGYEQYF

j_call: TRBJ1-3
d_call: -
v_call: TRBV4-3
clone_size: -
cdr3_nt: TGCGCCAGCAGCCAGGAGGGAGGAAACACCATATATTTT
cdr3_aa: CASSQEGGNTIYF

j_call: TRBJ2-1
d_call: -
v_call: TRBV4-3
clone_size: -
cdr3_nt: TGCGCCAGCAGCCAAGCGGGGGGCCGGTTCAATGAGCAGTTCTTC
cdr3_aa: CASSQAGGRFNEQFF

j_call: TRBJ1-2
d_call: TRBD1
v_call: TRBV12-3/TRBV12-4
clone_size: once
cdr3_nt: TGTGCCAGCAGCTCGCAGGGGGTGGATGGCTACACCTTC
cdr3_aa: CASSSQGVDGYTF

j_call: TRBJ1-1
d_call: -
v_call: TRBV6-4
clone_size: few
cdr3_nt: TGTGCCAGCAGTCGGACAGAGAACACTGAAGCTTTCTTT
cdr3_aa: CASSRTENTEAFF

j_call: TRBJ1-2
d_call: -
v_call: TRBV18
clone_size: -
cdr3_nt: TGTGCCAGCTCAGGGGGGTCGAAGTTCTATGGCTACACCTTC
cdr3_aa: CASSGGSKFYGYTF

j_call: TRBJ2-1
d_call: TRBD1
v_call: TRBV24-1
clone_size: -
cdr3_nt: TGTGCCACCAGTGATACCGGGACAGGGGGGAATGAGCAGTTCTTC
cdr3_aa: CATSDTGTGGNEQFF

j_call: TRBJ1-1
d_call: -
v_call: TRBV18
clone_size: -
cdr3_nt: TGTGCCACCCTTGCGGGGGGCGACACTGAAGCTTTCTTT
cdr3_aa: CATLAGGDTEAFF

j_call: TRBJ1-5
d_call: -
v_call: TRBV12-3/TRBV12-4
clone_size: -
cdr3_nt: TGTGCCAGCAGTCAGGCTAGCAATCAGCCCCAGCATTTT
cdr3_aa: CASSQASNQPQHF

j_call: TRBJ1-5
d_call: TRBD1
v_call: TRBV30
clone_size: -
cdr3_nt: TGTGCCTGGAGTAGCACCGGCAGGGGGTTAGGGCCCCAGCATTTT
cdr3_aa: CAWSSTGRGLGPQHF

j_call: TRBJ2-1
d_call: -
v_call: TRBV28
clone_size: -
cdr3_nt: TGTGCCGGCGGCAGAACGTCCTACAATGAGCAGTTCTTC
cdr3_aa: CAGGRTSYNEQFF

j_call: TRBJ1-1
d_call: -
v_call: TRBV19
clone_size: -
cdr3_nt: TGTGCCAGTAGAGAGATGAACACTGAAGCTTTCTTT
cdr3_aa: CASREMNTEAFF

j_call: TRBJ1-3
d_call: -
v_call: TRBV19
clone_size: few
cdr3_nt: TGTGCCAGTAGTATTTATCAGGACACTGGAAACACCATATATTTT
cdr3_aa: CASSIYQDTGNTIYF

j_call: TRBJ2-2
d_call: TRBD2
v_call: TRBV5-4
clone_size: -
cdr3_nt: TGTGCCAGCAGCTTGGTGAGCGGGAGTTCCGGGGAGCTGTTTTTT
cdr3_aa: CASSLVSGSSGELFF

j_call: TRBJ2-7
d_call: -
v_call: TRBV27
clone_size: -
cdr3_nt: TGTGCCAGCAAGGGCGGACTACCGAGATACGAGCAGTACTTC
cdr3_aa: CASKGGLPRYEQYF

j_call: TRBJ1-2
d_call: -
v_call: TRBV14
clone_size: -
cdr3_nt: TGTGCCAGCAGCCAAGAGGAGGACTATGGCTACACCTTC
cdr3_aa: CASSQEEDYGYTF

j_call: TRBJ2-1
d_call: -
v_call: TRBV7-8
clone_size: -
cdr3_nt: TGTGCCAGCAGCTTGTCAGGCACCTCCTACAATGAGCAGTTCTTC
cdr3_aa: CASSLSGTSYNEQFF

j_call: TRBJ2-3
d_call: -
v_call: TRBV5-6
clone_size: -
cdr3_nt: TGTGCCAGCAGCTTTGTAGCCACTAGCACAGATACGCAGTATTTT
cdr3_aa: CASSFVATSTDTQYF

j_call: TRBJ1-6
d_call: -
v_call: TRBV10-2
clone_size: -
cdr3_nt: TGCGCCAGCAGTGAGTCGACAGCTAATTCACCCCTCCACTTT
cdr3_aa: CASSESTANSPLHF

j_call: TRBJ1-1
d_call: TRBD1
v_call: TRBV5-1
clone_size: -
cdr3_nt: TGCGCCAGCAGTGGACAGGGGGCTAACACTGAAGCTTTCTTT
cdr3_aa: CASSGQGANTEAFF

j_call: TRBJ2-2
d_call: -
v_call: TRBV6-6
clone_size: -
cdr3_nt: TGTGCCAGCAGACGACAGGAGGCGGGCGGGGAGCTGTTTTTT
cdr3_aa: CASRRQEAGGELFF

j_call: TRBJ2-7
d_call: -
v_call: TRBV11-2
clone_size: few
cdr3_nt: TGTGCCAGCAGTTCGCAGGCCAACGAGCAGTACTTC
cdr3_aa: CASSSQANEQYF

j_call: TRBJ2-7
d_call: -
v_call: TRBV5-5
clone_size: -
cdr3_nt: TGTGCCAGCAGCTTGGCTACTATGTCCTACGAGCAGTACTTC
cdr3_aa: CASSLATMSYEQYF

j_call: TRBJ1-2
d_call: -
v_call: TRBV14
clone_size: -
cdr3_nt: TGTGCCAGCAGCCAAAGGACCCGGGATCCCTATGGCTACACCTTC
cdr3_aa: CASSQRTRDPYGYTF

j_call: TRBJ1-5
d_call: -
v_call: TRBV5-6
clone_size: few
cdr3_nt: TGTGCCAGCAGCTTGGGTCCTTATAGCAATCAGCCCCAGCATTTT
cdr3_aa: CASSLGPYSNQPQHF

j_call: TRBJ1-1
d_call: -
v_call: TRBV19
clone_size: -
cdr3_nt: TGTGCCAGTAGTAACATACCGGCCGGGGGGGGCACTGAAGCTTTCTTT
cdr3_aa: CASSNIPAGGGTEAFF

j_call: TRBJ1-2
d_call: TRBD1
v_call: TRBV30
clone_size: -
cdr3_nt: TGTGCCTGGAATGACAGGGAAGACTTATATGGCTACACCTTC
cdr3_aa: CAWNDREDLYGYTF

j_call: TRBJ2-7
d_call: -
v_call: TRBV7-2
clone_size: -
cdr3_nt: TGTGCCAGCAGCTTAGGCGGACAGGAGGGACACGAGCAGTACTTC
cdr3_aa: CASSLGGQEGHEQYF

j_call: TRBJ1-3
d_call: -
v_call: TRBV5-1
clone_size: -
cdr3_nt: TGCGCCAGCAGCTTCGGCCCGCAGGGCTCTGGAAACACCATATATTTT
cdr3_aa: CASSFGPQGSGNTIYF

j_call: TRBJ1-5
d_call: -
v_call: TRBV18
clone_size: few
cdr3_nt: TGTGCCAGCTCACCGGGCAGCTCCAATCAGCCCCAGCATTTT
cdr3_aa: CASSPGSSNQPQHF

j_call: TRBJ1-3
d_call: -
v_call: TRBV6-6
clone_size: -
cdr3_nt: TGTGCCACCCAGACAGGAGCCACTGGAAACACCATATATTTT
cdr3_aa: CATQTGATGNTIYF

j_call: TRBJ2-4
d_call: TRBD2
v_call: TRBV27
clone_size: -
cdr3_nt: TGTGCCAGCAGTTTACGCCGACTAGCGGGAGGGCCCTACATTCAGTACTTC
cdr3_aa: CASSLRRLAGGPYIQYF

j_call: TRBJ1-1
d_call: -
v_call: TRBV21-1
clone_size: -
cdr3_nt: TGTGCCAGCAGCAAAGGACCGGGCAGGGGGGACATGAACACTGAAGCTTTCTTT
cdr3_aa: CASSKGPGRGDMNTEAFF

j_call: TRBJ1-1
d_call: -
v_call: TRBV6-5
clone_size: -
cdr3_nt: TGTGCCAGCATTAAGGGGGTTGAAGCTTTCTTT
cdr3_aa: CASIKGVEAFF

j_call: TRBJ2-4
d_call: TRBD2
v_call: TRBV19
clone_size: -
cdr3_nt: TGTGCCAGTAGTCCGGGTGCGGGAGTGGTAAACATTCAGTACTTC
cdr3_aa: CASSPGAGVVNIQYF

j_call: TRBJ2-7
d_call: TRBD1
v_call: TRBV12-3/TRBV12-4
clone_size: -
cdr3_nt: TGTGCCAGCAGTTCCTGGGACAGGGACGAGCAGTACTTC
cdr3_aa: CASSSWDRDEQYF

j_call: TRBJ2-5
d_call: -
v_call: TRBV30
clone_size: once
cdr3_nt: TGTGCCTGGAGTATCAAGGGGGCCCAGTACTTC
cdr3_aa: CAWSIKGAQYF

j_call: TRBJ2-3
d_call: -
v_call: TRBV11-2
clone_size: -
cdr3_nt: TGTGCCAGCAGCCCCCGAGATACGCAGTATTTT
cdr3_aa: CASSPRDTQYF

j_call: TRBJ1-2
d_call: TRBD1
v_call: TRBV6-6
clone_size: -
cdr3_nt: TGTGCCAGCAGGCAGACAGGGGACTATGGCTACACCTTC
cdr3_aa: CASRQTGDYGYTF

j_call: TRBJ2-2
d_call: -
v_call: TRBV28
clone_size: -
cdr3_nt: TGTGCCAGCAGTTTGTCAGGGATCTCAACCGGGGAGCTGTTTTTT
cdr3_aa: CASSLSGISTGELFF

j_call: TRBJ1-2
d_call: -
v_call: TRBV4-3
clone_size: -
cdr3_nt: TGCGCCAGCAGCCAATATATAGGGCAGGGTAACTATGGCTACACCTTC
cdr3_aa: CASSQYIGQGNYGYTF

j_call: TRBJ1-2
d_call: TRBD1
v_call: TRBV30
clone_size: -
cdr3_nt: TGTGCCTGGAAAAACACGGACAGGGAGGGCTACACCTTC
cdr3_aa: CAWKNTDREGYTF

j_call: TRBJ2-7
d_call: -
v_call: TRBV12-3/TRBV12-4
clone_size: few
cdr3_nt: TGTGCCAGCAGTTTACACGGTTACGAGCAGTACTTC
cdr3_aa: CASSLHGYEQYF

j_call: TRBJ2-7
d_call: -
v_call: TRBV11-2
clone_size: -
cdr3_nt: TGTGCCAGCAGCTTAGGGTGGACAGCTACGGGCGAGCAGTACTTC
cdr3_aa: CASSLGWTATGEQYF

j_call: TRBJ2-3
d_call: TRBD2
v_call: TRBV5-1
clone_size: once
cdr3_nt: TGCGCCAGCAGCTTGGCCCACACTAGCGGGAGCACAGATACGCAGTATTTT
cdr3_aa: CASSLAHTSGSTDTQYF

j_call: TRBJ2-3
d_call: -
v_call: TRBV13
clone_size: once
cdr3_nt: TGTGCCAGCAGCCAAGGGGGGAGGGCCCGCACAGATACGCAGTATTTT
cdr3_aa: CASSQGGRARTDTQYF

j_call: TRBJ1-5
d_call: TRBD1
v_call: TRBV6-5
clone_size: -
cdr3_nt: TGTGCCAGCAGGAAGGGGGCGAATCAGCCCCAGCATTTT
cdr3_aa: CASRKGANQPQHF

j_call: TRBJ2-2
d_call: TRBD1
v_call: TRBV5-4
clone_size: -
cdr3_nt: TGTGCCAGCAGCCCTTCACAGGGGGCAGGTGCCGGGGAGCTGTTTTTT
cdr3_aa: CASSPSQGAGAGELFF

j_call: TRBJ2-7
d_call: TRBD1
v_call: TRBV5-1
clone_size: -
cdr3_nt: TGCGCCAGCAGACTACAGGGGAGCTCCTACGAGCAGTACTTC
cdr3_aa: CASRLQGSSYEQYF

j_call: TRBJ1-4
d_call: TRBD1
v_call: TRBV5-8
clone_size: -
cdr3_nt: TGTGCCAGCAGCCCGGGACAGCAGAGCCTTAATGAAAAACTGTTTTTT
cdr3_aa: CASSPGQQSLNEKLFF

j_call: TRBJ1-2
d_call: -
v_call: TRBV4-3
clone_size: -
cdr3_nt: TGCGCCAGCAGCCAAGAACAAATGGGCGCCGGTACCTATGGCTACACCTTC
cdr3_aa: CASSQEQMGAGTYGYTF

j_call: TRBJ2-7
d_call: -
v_call: TRBV7-2
clone_size: -
cdr3_nt: TGTGCCAGCAGCTTGAGGGGGGGTGAGATCTACGAGCAGTACTTC
cdr3_aa: CASSLRGGEIYEQYF

j_call: TRBJ2-2
d_call: -
v_call: TRBV29-1
clone_size: -
cdr3_nt: TGCAGCGTTGCAAGGGACACCAACACCGGGGAGCTGTTTTTT
cdr3_aa: CSVARDTNTGELFF

j_call: TRBJ1-1
d_call: TRBD1
v_call: TRBV27
clone_size: -
cdr3_nt: TGTGCCAGCAGTTCGGGACAGGGGAACACTGAAGCTTTCTTT
cdr3_aa: CASSSGQGNTEAFF

j_call: TRBJ1-1
d_call: -
v_call: TRBV5-1
clone_size: -
cdr3_nt: TGCGCCAGCAGCTTGGGGCAAGAGAACACTGAAGCTTTCTTT
cdr3_aa: CASSLGQENTEAFF